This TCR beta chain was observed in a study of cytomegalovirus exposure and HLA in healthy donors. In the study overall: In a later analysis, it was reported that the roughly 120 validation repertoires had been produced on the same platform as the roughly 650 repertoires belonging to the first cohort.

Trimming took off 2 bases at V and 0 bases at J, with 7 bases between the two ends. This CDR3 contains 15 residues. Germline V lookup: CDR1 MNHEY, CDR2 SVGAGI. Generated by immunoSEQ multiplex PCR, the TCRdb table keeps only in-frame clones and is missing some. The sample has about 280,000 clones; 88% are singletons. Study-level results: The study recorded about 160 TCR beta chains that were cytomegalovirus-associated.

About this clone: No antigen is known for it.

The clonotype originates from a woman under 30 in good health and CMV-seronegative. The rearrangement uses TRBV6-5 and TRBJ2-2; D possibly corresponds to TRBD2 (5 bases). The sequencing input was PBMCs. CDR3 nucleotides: TGTGCCAGCAGTTACGGACTCCCGAACACCGGGGAGCTGTTTTTT. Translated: CASSYGLPNTGELFF.